This is a list of T cell receptor beta chains from one sample in a study of identical twins. TCRdb itself ran the 5' RACE reads through MiXCR, one entry per CDR3 protein. This sample yields 400,000 to 550,000 distinct CDR3 sequences, of which approximately 24% are seen a single time; 2.5% to 3.5% belongs to the top ten. Separately, the same data were catalogued under a study of T cells expressing NK-cell markers.

Sample: CD4+ T cells sorted from blood. The receptors derive from a young woman in good health. Both conserved end residues are part of each CDR3. The order of the fields is V gene, J gene, clone size, D gene, CDR3 DNA, CDR3 protein. The D gene is left open where the match is weak. Size is omitted from some rows. Given values are once, few, many or a class for expanded clones.

v_call: TRBV29-1
j_call: TRBJ2-5
clone_size: -
d_call: -
cdr3_nt: TGCAGCGGGAAAGGGGAGACCCAGTACTTC
cdr3_aa: CSGKGETQYF

v_call: TRBV5-1
j_call: TRBJ2-3
clone_size: -
d_call: -
cdr3_nt: TGCGCCAGCAGCTTGGCCTTAAGGGTCAGTGCAGATACGCAGTATTTT
cdr3_aa: CASSLALRVSADTQYF

v_call: TRBV20-1
j_call: TRBJ1-1
clone_size: -
d_call: TRBD1
cdr3_nt: TGCAGTGCAGGGAGACAGGGGAACACTGAAGCTTTCTTT
cdr3_aa: CSAGRQGNTEAFF

v_call: TRBV20-1
j_call: TRBJ2-7
clone_size: -
d_call: -
cdr3_nt: TGCAGTGCTAGTCTACATTACGAGCAGTACTTC
cdr3_aa: CSASLHYEQYF

v_call: TRBV5-1
j_call: TRBJ2-2
clone_size: -
d_call: -
cdr3_nt: TGCGCCAGCAGCGCCGGGACTCAGTGGACCGGGGAGCTGTTTTTT
cdr3_aa: CASSAGTQWTGELFF

v_call: TRBV6-5
j_call: TRBJ2-1
clone_size: -
d_call: TRBD2
cdr3_nt: TGTGCCAGCAGTTACTCGCGGGGGGAGCAGTTCTTC
cdr3_aa: CASSYSRGEQFF

v_call: TRBV25-1
j_call: TRBJ2-1
clone_size: many
d_call: TRBD2
cdr3_nt: TGTGCCAGCAGTGAAGAAGGGAGGACTAGCGGGAGACGTGGGAATGAGCAGTTCTTC
cdr3_aa: CASSEEGRTSGRRGNEQFF

v_call: TRBV15
j_call: TRBJ2-1
clone_size: few
d_call: -
cdr3_nt: TGTGCCACCAGCAGAGATAGAACTAAGCATGAGCAGTTCTTC
cdr3_aa: CATSRDRTKHEQFF

v_call: TRBV10-3
j_call: TRBJ2-3
clone_size: many
d_call: TRBD2
cdr3_nt: TGTGCCACAACGGGGGGGCCAGAAGATACGCAGTATTTT
cdr3_aa: CATTGGPEDTQYF

v_call: TRBV5-1
j_call: TRBJ2-7
clone_size: -
d_call: TRBD2
cdr3_nt: TGCGCCAGCAGCTCTCAACTAGCGGGACCCTACGAGCAGTACTTC
cdr3_aa: CASSSQLAGPYEQYF

v_call: TRBV7-9
j_call: TRBJ2-6
clone_size: few
d_call: -
cdr3_nt: TGTGCCAGCAGCTTAACTTATGCGAGGTCTGGGGCCAACGTCCTGACTTTC
cdr3_aa: CASSLTYARSGANVLTF

v_call: TRBV30
j_call: TRBJ2-1
clone_size: -
d_call: -
cdr3_nt: TGTGCCTGGAGGGGGACCTATGAGCAGTTCTTC
cdr3_aa: CAWRGTYEQFF

v_call: TRBV5-1
j_call: TRBJ2-7
clone_size: -
d_call: -
cdr3_nt: TGCGCCAGCAGCCTCGCGGGGAGTCATTACTACGAGCAGTACTTC
cdr3_aa: CASSLAGSHYYEQYF

v_call: TRBV20-1
j_call: TRBJ2-1
clone_size: -
d_call: -
cdr3_nt: TGCAGTGCTAGACGGCCCCCTTGGGAATACAATGAGCAGTTCTTC
cdr3_aa: CSARRPPWEYNEQFF

v_call: TRBV12-3/TRBV12-4
j_call: TRBJ2-7
clone_size: few
d_call: -
cdr3_nt: TGTGCCAGCAGTTGGCCCGGGGAGCAGTACTTC
cdr3_aa: CASSWPGEQYF

v_call: TRBV11-3
j_call: TRBJ2-2
clone_size: few
d_call: -
cdr3_nt: TGTGCCAGCAGCTTTAGAGGGGCGGGCACCGGGGAGCTGTTTTTT
cdr3_aa: CASSFRGAGTGELFF

v_call: TRBV6-2/TRBV6-3
j_call: TRBJ2-5
clone_size: -
d_call: -
cdr3_nt: TGTGCCAGCAGTTATAGAGGCAGTCAAGAGACCCAGTACTTC
cdr3_aa: CASSYRGSQETQYF

v_call: TRBV7-2
j_call: TRBJ1-5
clone_size: few
d_call: -
cdr3_nt: TGTGCCAGCAGCCCAGAGGGTCGGCAGCCCCAGCATTTT
cdr3_aa: CASSPEGRQPQHF

v_call: TRBV25-1
j_call: TRBJ2-7
clone_size: -
d_call: -
cdr3_nt: TGTGCCAGCAGTGTGGACAGTTCCTACGAGCAGTACTTC
cdr3_aa: CASSVDSSYEQYF

v_call: TRBV5-5
j_call: TRBJ2-2
clone_size: -
d_call: -
cdr3_nt: TGTGCCAGCAGCTTCGGGACTTTTAACACCGGGGAGCTGTTTTTT
cdr3_aa: CASSFGTFNTGELFF

v_call: TRBV12-3/TRBV12-4
j_call: TRBJ2-2
clone_size: few
d_call: -
cdr3_nt: TGTGCCAGCAGTTCGCCCCAGGGCGGGACCACCGGGGAGCTGTTTTTT
cdr3_aa: CASSSPQGGTTGELFF

v_call: TRBV2
j_call: TRBJ1-2
clone_size: -
d_call: -
cdr3_nt: TGTGCCAGCAGATCAGACGGACGGGTTTGGACCTTC
cdr3_aa: CASRSDGRVWTF

v_call: TRBV15
j_call: TRBJ2-7
clone_size: few
d_call: -
cdr3_nt: TGTGCCACCAGCCAAGCGAGGAGCTCCTACGAGCAGTACTTC
cdr3_aa: CATSQARSSYEQYF

v_call: TRBV5-1
j_call: TRBJ1-4
clone_size: -
d_call: -
cdr3_nt: TGCGCCAGCACAGGGGACCCGCGGGGTGAAGAAAAACTGTTTTTT
cdr3_aa: CASTGDPRGEEKLFF

v_call: TRBV12-3/TRBV12-4
j_call: TRBJ2-2
clone_size: many
d_call: -
cdr3_nt: TGTGCCAGCAGTTTAGGGGTGACCGGGGAGCTGTTTTTT
cdr3_aa: CASSLGVTGELFF

v_call: TRBV12-3/TRBV12-4
j_call: TRBJ2-1
clone_size: -
d_call: -
cdr3_nt: TGTGCCAGCAAGACGGGGGTCCCCTACAATGAGCAGTTCTTC
cdr3_aa: CASKTGVPYNEQFF

v_call: TRBV11-3
j_call: TRBJ2-1
clone_size: -
d_call: -
cdr3_nt: TGTGCCAGCAGCCCTCCTACGGACCGCTCCTACAATGAGCAGTTCTTC
cdr3_aa: CASSPPTDRSYNEQFF

v_call: TRBV6-5
j_call: TRBJ2-5
clone_size: once
d_call: -
cdr3_nt: TGTGCCAGCAGTTACTCGAGGGGGGCTCGGGAGACCCAGTACTTC
cdr3_aa: CASSYSRGARETQYF

v_call: TRBV3-1
j_call: TRBJ2-3
clone_size: -
d_call: -
cdr3_nt: TGTGCCAGCAGTGGGAGGGACAGTTACACAGATACGCAGTATTTT
cdr3_aa: CASSGRDSYTDTQYF

v_call: TRBV27
j_call: TRBJ2-7
clone_size: -
d_call: -
cdr3_nt: TGTGCCAGCAGTTTTTCTCCGGGGCTAGCGTACACTCCACACGAGCAGTACTTC
cdr3_aa: CASSFSPGLAYTPHEQYF

v_call: TRBV6-6
j_call: TRBJ2-7
clone_size: few
d_call: -
cdr3_nt: TGTGCCAGCAGTCATATAGATTCGGAGCAGTACTTC
cdr3_aa: CASSHIDSEQYF

v_call: TRBV20-1
j_call: TRBJ1-6
clone_size: -
d_call: -
cdr3_nt: TGCAGTGCCACGCCGGGGGTTAATTCACCCCTCCACTTT
cdr3_aa: CSATPGVNSPLHF

v_call: TRBV7-3
j_call: TRBJ1-2
clone_size: few
d_call: TRBD1
cdr3_nt: TGTGCCAGCAGCCCTGGACAGGGCGTTGGCTACACCTTC
cdr3_aa: CASSPGQGVGYTF

v_call: TRBV7-9
j_call: TRBJ2-1
clone_size: few
d_call: TRBD2
cdr3_nt: TGTGCCAGCAGCTTAGGTCGGCGCGGGAGTAACGAGGGTGAGCAGTTCTTC
cdr3_aa: CASSLGRRGSNEGEQFF

v_call: TRBV20-1
j_call: TRBJ1-5
clone_size: few
d_call: -
cdr3_nt: TGCAGTGCTAGTGAATCTGGGGCCTTCAATCAGCCCCAGCATTTT
cdr3_aa: CSASESGAFNQPQHF

v_call: TRBV9
j_call: TRBJ2-1
clone_size: -
d_call: TRBD2
cdr3_nt: TGTGCCAGCAGCCCCCGGGAGGGCGGGAGTTCTAATGAGCAGTTCTTC
cdr3_aa: CASSPREGGSSNEQFF

v_call: TRBV5-1
j_call: TRBJ1-3
clone_size: few
d_call: -
cdr3_nt: TGCGCCAGCAGCTTGAAGGGGGGAGACACCATATATTTT
cdr3_aa: CASSLKGGDTIYF

v_call: TRBV5-1
j_call: TRBJ2-5
clone_size: -
d_call: TRBD2
cdr3_nt: TGCGCCAGCAGCTTGTGGCTAGCGGGAGGGCCAGGGGAGACCCAGTACTTC
cdr3_aa: CASSLWLAGGPGETQYF

v_call: TRBV10-3
j_call: TRBJ2-5
clone_size: -
d_call: -
cdr3_nt: TGTGCCATCAGTCCCGGGACACCCTTTGGGACCCAGTACTTC
cdr3_aa: CAISPGTPFGTQYF

v_call: TRBV10-3
j_call: TRBJ2-7
clone_size: -
d_call: TRBD2
cdr3_nt: TGTGCCATCAGTGACCCGGGAGGGGACCTTTTCGAGCAGTACTTC
cdr3_aa: CAISDPGGDLFEQYF

v_call: TRBV29-1
j_call: TRBJ2-1
clone_size: few
d_call: -
cdr3_nt: TGCAGCGTGGATACAGGGGGGGGTATCAACAATGAGCAGTTCTTC
cdr3_aa: CSVDTGGGINNEQFF

v_call: TRBV10-3
j_call: TRBJ2-7
clone_size: -
d_call: TRBD1
cdr3_nt: TGTGCCATCAGGCCGGGACAGGACTACGAGCAGTACTTC
cdr3_aa: CAIRPGQDYEQYF

v_call: TRBV5-1
j_call: TRBJ2-1
clone_size: few
d_call: TRBD1
cdr3_nt: TGCGCCAGCAGCTTGGGGACAGGGGACAGCTCCTACAATGAGCAGTTCTTC
cdr3_aa: CASSLGTGDSSYNEQFF

v_call: TRBV11-1
j_call: TRBJ2-1
clone_size: -
d_call: TRBD2
cdr3_nt: TGTGCCAGCAGCTCCGGGACTAGCGGGAGGATCTCCTACAATGAGCAGTTCTTC
cdr3_aa: CASSSGTSGRISYNEQFF

v_call: TRBV14
j_call: TRBJ2-7
clone_size: -
d_call: -
cdr3_nt: TGTGCCAGCAGCCCAACTTTCGAGCAGTACTTC
cdr3_aa: CASSPTFEQYF

v_call: TRBV15
j_call: TRBJ2-1
clone_size: few
d_call: -
cdr3_nt: TGTGCCACCAGCAGAGATGAGGGGGGTTGGGGCTCCTACAATGAGCAGTTCTTC
cdr3_aa: CATSRDEGGWGSYNEQFF

v_call: TRBV29-1
j_call: TRBJ2-3
clone_size: few
d_call: -
cdr3_nt: TGCAGCGTTGTGAGGTCGGCGTACAGCACAGATACGCAGTATTTT
cdr3_aa: CSVVRSAYSTDTQYF

v_call: TRBV20-1
j_call: TRBJ2-7
clone_size: -
d_call: -
cdr3_nt: TGCAGTGCTACCTACGGTAGCTCCTACGAGCAGTACTTC
cdr3_aa: CSATYGSSYEQYF

v_call: TRBV20-1
j_call: TRBJ2-7
clone_size: few
d_call: TRBD2
cdr3_nt: TGCAGTGCGGCAGATGTAGCGGGCCTATCCTACGAGCAGTACTTC
cdr3_aa: CSAADVAGLSYEQYF

v_call: TRBV20-1
j_call: TRBJ2-3
clone_size: -
d_call: TRBD1
cdr3_nt: TGCAGTACGAGAACAAGAACAGGGGGGCGAAATACGCAGTATTTT
cdr3_aa: CSTRTRTGGRNTQYF

v_call: TRBV5-1
j_call: TRBJ2-6
clone_size: few
d_call: TRBD1
cdr3_nt: TGCGCCAGCAGCTTGGGCCCGACAGGGGGGAGCTCTGGGGCCAACGTCCTGACTTTC
cdr3_aa: CASSLGPTGGSSGANVLTF

v_call: TRBV7-8
j_call: TRBJ2-3
clone_size: -
d_call: -
cdr3_nt: TGTGCCAGCAGCGCGCTAGCGACCCACACAGATACGCAGTATTTT
cdr3_aa: CASSALATHTDTQYF

v_call: TRBV12-3/TRBV12-4
j_call: TRBJ2-7
clone_size: few
d_call: TRBD1
cdr3_nt: TGTGCCAGCAGTTTCCGATTGAAGGGGGACAGGGGAGTCGAGCAGTACTTC
cdr3_aa: CASSFRLKGDRGVEQYF

v_call: TRBV7-8
j_call: TRBJ2-1
clone_size: many
d_call: TRBD2
cdr3_nt: TGTGCCAGCAGCCCCTATAGCGGGATTTTCTACAATGAGCAGTTCTTC
cdr3_aa: CASSPYSGIFYNEQFF

v_call: TRBV6-2/TRBV6-3
j_call: TRBJ2-7
clone_size: -
d_call: -
cdr3_nt: TGTGCCAGCAGTTACCGACTCCCAAGCGAGCAGTACTTC
cdr3_aa: CASSYRLPSEQYF

v_call: TRBV20-1
j_call: TRBJ2-3
clone_size: -
d_call: -
cdr3_nt: TGCAGTGCTAGAGGCGAGGGGAACACAGATACGCAGTATTTT
cdr3_aa: CSARGEGNTDTQYF

v_call: TRBV5-1
j_call: TRBJ2-1
clone_size: -
d_call: TRBD2
cdr3_nt: TGCGCCAGCAGGTCTACTAGCGGCAGCTCCTACAATGAGCAGTTCTTC
cdr3_aa: CASRSTSGSSYNEQFF

v_call: TRBV11-2
j_call: TRBJ2-2
clone_size: -
d_call: -
cdr3_nt: TGTGCCAGCAGCCCCCTAGGAGGGTGGGACACCGGGGAGCTGTTTTTT
cdr3_aa: CASSPLGGWDTGELFF

v_call: TRBV12-3/TRBV12-4
j_call: TRBJ2-5
clone_size: few
d_call: TRBD1
cdr3_nt: TGTGCCAGCAGCCGGGGGACAGGGGGCGCAGAGACCCAGTACTTC
cdr3_aa: CASSRGTGGAETQYF

v_call: TRBV9
j_call: TRBJ2-3
clone_size: -
d_call: -
cdr3_nt: TGTGCCAGCAGCGTAACGGGGGTGAGCACAGATACGCAGTATTTT
cdr3_aa: CASSVTGVSTDTQYF